Sequencing of this T cell receptor beta chain was carried out in a study of regulatory dendritic cells for organ transplantation. General study points: The most alloreactive TCR clonotypes were found in resting memory CD8+ cells.

CFSE-labeled sorted T cells met regulatory or mature dendritic cells for less than 6 days. Naive CD45RA+ and memory CD45RO+ CD4+ or CD8+ T cells were FACS-sorted. Comment on this clone: The antigen is unknown.

The protocol was immunoSEQ multiplex PCR, while the TCRdb copy is restricted to in-frame clones and leaves out a portion. The table includes about 12,000 clones, about three fifths detected once. The CDR3 consists of 14 residues. The V gene lost 3 bases and the J gene lost 5 bases, with 10 bases spanning the gap. CDR1 is MGHRA, CDR2 YSYEKL, per germline. This rearrangement joins TRBV4-1 to TRBJ2-2; no clear D. This receptor was identified in a human donor in good health. The specimen was naive CD8+ T cells from blood cultured with dendritic cells. Subset of the sample: CD45RA+ naive T cells. In DNA, the CDR3 is TGCGCCAGCAGCCAGGCGACACTTACCGGGGAGCTGTTTTTT. This codes for CASSQATLTGELFF.